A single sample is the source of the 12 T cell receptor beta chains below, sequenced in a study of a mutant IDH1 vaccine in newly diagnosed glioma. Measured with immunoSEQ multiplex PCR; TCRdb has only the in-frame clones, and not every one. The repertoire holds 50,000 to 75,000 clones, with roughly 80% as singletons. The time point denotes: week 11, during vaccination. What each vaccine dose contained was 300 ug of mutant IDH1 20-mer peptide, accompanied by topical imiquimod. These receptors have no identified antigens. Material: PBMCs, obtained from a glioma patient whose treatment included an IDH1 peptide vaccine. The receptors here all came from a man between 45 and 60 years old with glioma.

The CDR3 reads CASGVGSSGANVLTF. The CDR3 DNA is TGTGCCAGCGGTGTGGGCTCCTCTGGGGCCAACGTCCTGACTTTC. V usage is TRBV6-6 and J usage is TRBJ2-6; no clear D gene. Trimming removed 8 bases from V and 0 bases from J, with 11 bases in between. Germline assignment: CDR1 MNHNY and CDR2 SVGAGI (reference sequence). The CDR3 spans 15 residues.

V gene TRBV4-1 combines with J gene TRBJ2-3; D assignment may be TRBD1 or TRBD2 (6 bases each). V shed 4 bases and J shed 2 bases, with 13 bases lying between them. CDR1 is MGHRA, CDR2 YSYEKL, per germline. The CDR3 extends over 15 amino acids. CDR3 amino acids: CASSLGGTFTDTQYF. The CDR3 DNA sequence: TGCGCCAGCAGCCTAGGGGGGACCTTCACAGATACGCAGTATTTT.

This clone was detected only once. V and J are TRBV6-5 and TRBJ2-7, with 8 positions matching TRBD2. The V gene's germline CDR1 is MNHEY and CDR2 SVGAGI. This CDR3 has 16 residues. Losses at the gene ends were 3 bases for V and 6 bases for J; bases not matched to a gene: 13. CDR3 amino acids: CASSYTGVAGGREQYF. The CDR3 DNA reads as TGTGCCAGCAGTTATACTGGTGTTGCGGGGGGACGCGAGCAGTACTTC.

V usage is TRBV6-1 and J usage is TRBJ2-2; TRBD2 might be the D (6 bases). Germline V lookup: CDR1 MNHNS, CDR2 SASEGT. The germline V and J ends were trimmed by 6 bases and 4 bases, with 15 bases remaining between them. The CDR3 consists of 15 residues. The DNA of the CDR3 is TGTGCCAGCAGGGAGGGTTCCCCGGGCACCGGGGAGCTGTTTTTT. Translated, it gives CASREGSPGTGELFF.

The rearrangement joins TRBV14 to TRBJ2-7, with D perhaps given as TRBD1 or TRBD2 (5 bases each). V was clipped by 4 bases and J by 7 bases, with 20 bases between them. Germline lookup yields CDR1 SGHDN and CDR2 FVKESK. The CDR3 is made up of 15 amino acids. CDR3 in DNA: TGTGCCAGCAGCCTGTCGGGGACGCTCTTCGTGGAGCAGTACTTC. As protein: CASSLSGTLFVEQYF. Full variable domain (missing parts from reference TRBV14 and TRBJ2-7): EAGVTQFPSHSVIEKGQTVTLRCDPISGHDNLYWYRRVMGKEIKFLLHFVKESKQDESGMPNNRFLAERTGGTYSTLKVQPAELEDSGVYFCASSLSGTLFVEQYFGPGTRLTVT.

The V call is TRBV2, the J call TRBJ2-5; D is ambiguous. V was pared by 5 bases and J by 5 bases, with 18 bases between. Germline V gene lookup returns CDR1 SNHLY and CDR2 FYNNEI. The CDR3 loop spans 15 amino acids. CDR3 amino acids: CASSRERQVQETQYF. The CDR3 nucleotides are TGTGCCAGCAGTAGGGAAAGGCAAGTCCAGGAGACCCAGTACTTC.

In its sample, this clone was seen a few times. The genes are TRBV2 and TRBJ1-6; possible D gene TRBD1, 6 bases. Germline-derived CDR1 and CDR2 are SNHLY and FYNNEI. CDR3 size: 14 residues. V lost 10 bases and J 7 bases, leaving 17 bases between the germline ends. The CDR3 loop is CATSSGDGNSPLHF. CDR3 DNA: TGTGCCACCAGCTCAGGGGACGGAAATTCACCCCTCCACTTT. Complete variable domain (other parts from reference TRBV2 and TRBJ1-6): EPEVTQTPSHQVTQMGQEVILRCVPISNHLYFYWYRQILGQKVEFLVSFYNNEISEKSEIFDDQFSVERPDGSNFTLKIRSTKLEDSAMYFCATSSGDGNSPLHFGNGTRLTVT.

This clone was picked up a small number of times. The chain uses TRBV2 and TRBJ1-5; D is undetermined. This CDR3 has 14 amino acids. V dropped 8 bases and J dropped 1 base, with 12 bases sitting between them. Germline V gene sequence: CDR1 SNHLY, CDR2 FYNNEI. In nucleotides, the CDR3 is TGTGCCAGCGATGGCAGGCAGAGCAATCAGCCCCAGCATTTT. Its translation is CASDGRQSNQPQHF.

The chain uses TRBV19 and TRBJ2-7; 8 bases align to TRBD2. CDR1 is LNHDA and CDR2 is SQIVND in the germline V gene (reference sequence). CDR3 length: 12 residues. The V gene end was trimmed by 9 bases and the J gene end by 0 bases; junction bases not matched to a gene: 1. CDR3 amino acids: CASGTSSYEQYF. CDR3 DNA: TGTGCCAGCGGGACTAGCTCCTACGAGCAGTACTTC.

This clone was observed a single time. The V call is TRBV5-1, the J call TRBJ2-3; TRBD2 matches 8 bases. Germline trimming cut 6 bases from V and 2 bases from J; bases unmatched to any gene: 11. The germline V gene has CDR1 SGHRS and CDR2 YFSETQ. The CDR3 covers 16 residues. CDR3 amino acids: CASTPYTSGYTDTQYF. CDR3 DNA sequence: TGCGCCAGCACCCCTTACACTAGCGGATACACAGATACGCAGTATTTT.

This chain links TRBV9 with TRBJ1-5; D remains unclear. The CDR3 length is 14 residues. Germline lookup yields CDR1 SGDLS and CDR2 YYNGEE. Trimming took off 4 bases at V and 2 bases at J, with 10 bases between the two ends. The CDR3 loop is CASSPDGGNQPQHF. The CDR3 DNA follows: TGTGCCAGCAGCCCGGACGGGGGCAATCAGCCCCAGCATTTT.

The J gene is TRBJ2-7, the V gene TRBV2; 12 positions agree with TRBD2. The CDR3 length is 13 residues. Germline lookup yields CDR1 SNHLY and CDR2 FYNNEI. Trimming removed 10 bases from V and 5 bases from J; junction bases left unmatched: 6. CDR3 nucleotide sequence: TGTGCCACGGGACTAGCGGGTTCTCACGAGCAGTACTTC. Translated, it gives CATGLAGSHEQYF.